Sequencing of this TCR beta chain was carried out in a study of blood T cell repertoires in COVID-19. Study details: Acute and convalescent COVID-19 samples came from the United States, Italy and Spain.

Germline lookup yields CDR1 SEHNR and CDR2 FQNEAQ (reference sequence). The CDR3 is 11 amino acids. V lost 7 bases and J lost 2, with 6 bases in between. The method was immunoSEQ multiplex PCR; TCRdb's version includes in-frame clones alone and lacks a portion of them. The sample lists 100,000 to 120,000 clones; 65% to 85% were seen once. The chain employs TRBV7-9 and TRBJ2-7, with D tentatively TRBD1 (6 bases). Sequenced sample: peripheral blood. The source of this sequence is a middle-aged man with acute or convalescent COVID-19. CDR3 loop: CASTGAYEQYF. The CDR3 region has the DNA TGTGCCAGCACAGGGGCCTACGAGCAGTACTTC.